Shown below are 24 T cell receptor beta chains from a single sample sequenced in a study of blood T cell repertoires in COVID-19. Here immunoSEQ multiplex PCR was the method, and the copy in TCRdb shows in-frame clones only, minus some. The sample lists fewer than 200,000 clones, around 79% occurring once. The source material was peripheral blood. These receptors all stem from a woman between 55 and 75 years old with COVID-19, enrolled during active disease.

This chain links TRBV6-5 with TRBJ2-1, with 10 bases matching TRBD1. The CDR3 is 15 residues long. V lost 5 bases, J lost 1 base, and 2 bases stayed unmatched. The germline CDR1 and CDR2 sequences are MNHEY and SVGAGI. DNA of the CDR3: TGTGCCAGCAGTAGACAGGGGGCTTCCTACAATGAGCAGTTCTTC. It yields the protein CASSRQGASYNEQFF.

This clone was seen a single time. The gene calls are TRBV2 and TRBJ1-6, with unresolved D. The CDR3 consists of 15 residues. Trimming took 9 bases from V and 6 from J, leaving 18 bases between them. Germline CDR1 and CDR2: SNHLY and FYNNEI. The CDR3: CASKKERGFNSPLHF. DNA of the CDR3: TGTGCCAGTAAAAAAGAACGAGGGTTTAATTCACCCCTCCACTTT.

The rearrangement joins TRBV5-1 to TRBJ1-4; D is ambiguous. The CDR3 covers 13 residues. V dropped 0 bases and J dropped 4 bases, with 4 bases sitting between them. Germline V CDR1 and CDR2: SGHRS, YFSETQ. The CDR3 region has the DNA TGCGCCAGCAGCTTGGCCAATAATGAAAAACTGTTTTTT. Protein: CASSLANNEKLFF.

This clone was seen only once. The chain links TRBV5-1 to TRBJ2-3; TRBD1 is a possible D gene (6 bases). Germline CDR1 SGHRS, CDR2 YFSETQ. The V and J ends lost 0 bases and 3 bases respectively, with 11 bases between them. CDR3 size: 15 residues. In nucleotides, the CDR3 is TGCGCCAGCAGCTTGGACAGGGCGATAACAGATACGCAGTATTTT. Protein product: CASSLDRAITDTQYF.

The sample holds a few counts of this clone. Within the sample, other DNA sequences also encode this same CDR3. The chain uses TRBV4-2 and TRBJ1-1; maybe TRBD1 (5 bases). The germline V and J ends were trimmed by 0 bases and 4 bases, with 9 bases remaining between them. CDR3 length: 14 residues. The germline gives CDR1 LGHNA, CDR2 YNFKEQ. In nucleotides, the CDR3 is TGTGCCAGCAGCCAAGATAGGGGAAGCACTGAAGCTTTCTTT. This sequence encodes CASSQDRGSTEAFF.

This chain connects TRBV5-1 to TRBJ2-7, with D possibly TRBD1 on 6 matching bases. V lost 1 base, J lost 3 bases, and 11 bases lay in between. CDR3 length: 14 amino acids. CDR1 is SGHRS and CDR2 is YFSETQ in the germline V gene. DNA of the CDR3: TGCGCCAGCAGCTTGTTACAGGGCGGCTACGAGCAGTACTTC. Its translation: CASSLLQGGYEQYF. Full variable domain (rest looked up from reference TRBV5-1 and TRBJ2-7): KAGVTQTPRYLIKTRGQQVTLSCSPISGHRSVSWYQQTPGQGLQFLFEYFSETQRNKGNFPGRFSGRQFSNSRSEMNVSTLELGDSALYLCASSLLQGGYEQYFGPGTRLTVT.

The rearrangement uses TRBV7-2 and TRBJ2-1; D is ambiguous. Trimming stripped 5 bases from V and 6 bases from J, with 5 bases between. Germline CDR1 and CDR2: SGHTA and FQGNSA. CDR3 length: 11 residues. The CDR3: CASSASNEQFF. In DNA, the CDR3 is TGTGCCAGCAGCGCTAGCAATGAGCAGTTCTTC.

This clone was picked up a small number of times. The chain couples TRBV7-9 to TRBJ2-1; 13 bases are a match to TRBD2. J was trimmed by 8 bases and V by 1 base; bases with no gene match: 2. The CDR3 runs 15 residues. The germline CDR1 and CDR2 sequences are SEHNR and FQNEAQ (reference sequence). For the CDR3, the DNA is TGTGCCAGCAGCTTAGGACTAGCGGGGGGAGATGAGCAGTTCTTC. Encoded protein: CASSLGLAGGDEQFF.

V gene TRBV3-1 (or the pseudogene TRBV3-2) combines with J gene TRBJ2-7, with 14 bases identical to TRBD2. Losses at the gene ends were 4 bases for V and 2 bases for J; bases not matched to a gene: 4. This CDR3 region has 16 residues. CDR1 and CDR2 (germline): LGHDT, YNNKEL (reference sequence). CDR3 sequence: CASSPGTSGRPYEQYF. The CDR3 nucleotides read TGTGCCAGCAGCCCAGGGACTAGCGGGAGACCCTACGAGCAGTACTTC.

V and J are TRBV6-2 or TRBV6-3 and TRBJ1-5; 7 bases are shared with TRBD1. The germline V gene has CDR1 MNHEY and CDR2 SVGEGT. V was pared by 1 base and J by 4 bases, with 7 bases of the junction left unmatched. The CDR3 totals 16 residues. CDR3 DNA: TGTGCCAGCAGTTACTTGGGACAGCTTGGGAATCAGCCCCAGCATTTT. Translating gives CASSYLGQLGNQPQHF.

The chain recombines TRBV5-6 with TRBJ1-6, with TRBD1 matching over 7 bases. CDR1 is SGHDT and CDR2 is YYEEEE in the germline V gene. CDR3 length: 16 residues. V lost 4 bases to trimming and J lost 4 bases; unmatched junction nucleotides: 8. CDR3 DNA: TGTGCCAGCAGCCCGCTTCCGGGACAGTATAATTCACCCCTCCACTTT. This gives the protein CASSPLPGQYNSPLHF.

The chain carries TRBV28 and TRBJ1-2; 8 positions agree with TRBD1. There are 16 residues in the CDR3. V lost 0 bases and J lost 4; bases outside the gene matches: 7. Germline V gene data show CDR1 as MDHEN and CDR2 as SYDVKM. Here the CDR3 reads CASSLWDRASIYGYTF. CDR3 DNA sequence: TGTGCCAGCAGTTTATGGGACAGGGCTTCTATCTATGGCTACACCTTC.

The J gene is TRBJ1-3, the V gene TRBV5-4; unclear D gene. V gave up 0 bases and J gave up 4 bases, with 8 bases separating them. Germline CDR1 is SGHNT and CDR2 is YYREEE (reference sequence). This CDR3 spans 14 amino acids. CDR3 region: CASSLVGKGNTIYF. For the CDR3, the DNA is TGTGCCAGCAGCTTGGTGGGCAAGGGAAACACCATATATTTT.

The chain combines TRBV14 with TRBJ2-3; maybe TRBD2 (6 bases). This CDR3 contains 17 residues. V lost 1 base and J lost 0, with 14 bases in between. The V gene's germline CDR1 is SGHDN and CDR2 FVKESK. CDR3 nucleotides: TGTGCCAGCAGCCAAGGGGAGGCCGTGGCTAGCACAGATACGCAGTATTTT. Encoded protein: CASSQGEAVASTDTQYF. Supplemented by reference TRBV14 and TRBJ2-3, the full variable domain reads EAGVTQFPSHSVIEKGQTVTLRCDPISGHDNLYWYRRVMGKEIKFLLHFVKESKQDESGMPNNRFLAERTGGTYSTLKVQPAELEDSGVYFCASSQGEAVASTDTQYFGPGTRLTVL.

The J gene is TRBJ1-6, the V gene TRBV29-1; D possibly corresponds to TRBD1 (6 bases). CDR3 length: 12 amino acids. Trimming took 4 bases from V and 6 from J, leaving 7 bases between them. Looked up from germline, CDR1 is SQVTM and CDR2 is ANQGSEA. For the CDR3, the DNA is TGCAGCGTTGGAGGGGGTAATTCACCCCTCCACTTT. Translated: CSVGGGNSPLHF.

V usage is TRBV5-4 and J usage is TRBJ2-7, with 9 positions matching TRBD1. The germline gives CDR1 SGHNT, CDR2 YYREEE (reference sequence). The junction had 6 bases not matched to a gene; V was cut back by 0 bases and J by 2 bases. The CDR3 extends over 16 amino acids. The CDR3 sequence: CASSLARGTGTYEQYF. CDR3 sequence (DNA): TGTGCCAGCAGCTTGGCCAGGGGGACAGGGACCTACGAGCAGTACTTC.

The chain joins TRBV27 to TRBJ1-2, with a possible D match to TRBD1 (6 bases). This CDR3 is 13 amino acids long. Germline lookup yields CDR1 MNHEY and CDR2 SMNVEV (reference sequence). The germline V and J ends were trimmed by 5 bases and 4 bases, with 11 bases remaining between them. CDR3 DNA: TGTGCCAGCAGTGCACAGGGTTTCTATGGCTACACCTTC. Translating it yields CASSAQGFYGYTF.

This clone occurred a few times. V gene TRBV10-1 combines with J gene TRBJ2-5; 9 bases agree with TRBD2. The junction had 4 bases not matched to a gene; V was cut back by 3 bases and J by 2 bases. The CDR3 totals 15 residues. Germline loops: CDR1 WNHNN, CDR2 SYGVQD (reference sequence). The CDR3: CASSDSGGIQETQYF. CDR3 in DNA: TGCGCCAGCAGTGACAGCGGGGGGATACAAGAGACCCAGTACTTC.

J is TRBJ2-6 and V is TRBV19, with D possibly being TRBD1 (5 bases). The CDR3 contains 13 residues. V was cut by 11 bases and J by 0 bases, with 8 bases left in between. Germline V lookup: CDR1 LNHDA, CDR2 SQIVND (reference sequence). CDR3 DNA sequence: TGTGCCGGACACCTCTCTGGGGCCAACGTCCTGACTTTC. Translation gives CAGHLSGANVLTF.

This chain uses TRBV5-4 with TRBJ1-2; possible D gene TRBD1, 5 bases. With 4 bases removed from V and 8 bases from J, the gap between germline ends came to 24 bases. CDR3 length: 16 amino acids. The germline V gene encodes CDR1 SGHNT and CDR2 YYREEE (reference sequence). The CDR3: CASSQENFSGVEGYTF. The CDR3 DNA is TGTGCCAGCAGCCAAGAAAACTTCTCGGGGGTGGAGGGCTACACCTTC. The full variable domain, its missing parts supplied by reference TRBV5-4 and TRBJ1-2, is ETGVTQSPTHLIKTRGQQVTLRCSSQSGHNTVSWYQQALGQGPQFIFQYYREEENGRGNFPPRFSGLQFPNYSSELNVNALELDDSALYLCASSQENFSGVEGYTFGSGTRLTVV.

V is TRBV4-1 and J is TRBJ2-2; 15 nucleotides match TRBD2. Losses at the gene ends were 2 bases for V and 6 bases for J; bases not matched to a gene: 13. The CDR3 loop spans 20 amino acids. The germline gives CDR1 MGHRA, CDR2 YSYEKL. This chain's CDR3 is CASSQKGLAGGLVFPGELFF. The CDR3 DNA reads as TGCGCCAGCAGCCAAAAGGGACTAGCGGGGGGTCTAGTTTTCCCCGGGGAGCTGTTTTTT.

The chain carries TRBV28 and TRBJ1-2, with D possibly TRBD1 on 5 matching bases. Trimming shortened V by 6 bases and J by 4 bases, and 18 bases separated the two germline ends. This CDR3 comprises 15 residues. Germline V gene data show CDR1 as MDHEN and CDR2 as SYDVKM. Here the CDR3 reads CASSTGGGTAYGYTF. The CDR3, as DNA: TGTGCCAGCAGCACCGGGGGAGGGACCGCCTATGGCTACACCTTC.

The chain carries TRBV15 and TRBJ1-1, with 8 positions matching TRBD1. The trim removed 1 base at V and 5 bases at J, leaving 6 bases unmatched. This CDR3 is built from 15 residues. Per germline, CDR1 LNHNV and CDR2 YYDKDF (reference sequence). The CDR3 coding sequence is TGTGCCACCAGCAGAGGTGGACAGGGAAGGACTGAAGCTTTCTTT. This codes for CATSRGGQGRTEAFF. Together with reference TRBV15 and TRBJ1-1, the CDR3 gives the full variable domain: DAMVIQNPRYQVTQFGKPVTLSCSQTLNHNVMYWYQQKSSQAPKLLFHYYDKDFNNEADTPDNFQSRRPNTSFCFLDIRSPGLGDTAMYLCATSRGGQGRTEAFFGQGTRLTVV.

The rearrangement links TRBV30 to TRBJ1-1, with TRBD1 identical over 9 bases. Trimming took 3 bases from V and 6 from J; bases not matched to a gene: 17. The germline V gene encodes CDR1 GTSNPN and CDR2 SVGIG (reference sequence). This CDR3 comprises 17 residues. In nucleotides, the CDR3 is TGTGCCTGGAGCCTTCTCTTCCCCCGGGACAGGGAAGCTGAAGCTTTCTTT. This sequence encodes CAWSLLFPRDREAEAFF.